There are many counts of the clone carrying this T cell receptor (beta chain). Its specificity is not known. The sample comes from a study of response to subunit inactivated influenza vaccine. Points from the study as a whole: That few new T cells are recruited by each seasonal influenza vaccination was the authors' suggestion.

The CDR3 loop spans 14 amino acids. V was trimmed by 4 bases and J by 0 bases, leaving 4 bases between them. Looked up from germline, CDR1 is MNHEY and CDR2 is SVGAGI. TCRdb called the RT-PCR reads again in MiXCR, with one record for every CDR3 protein. The sample holds approximately 310,000 distinct CDR3 sequences, 21% seen once. This TCR derives from a man in his fifties or sixties who received an inactivated influenza vaccine. This chain uses TRBV6-5 with TRBJ2-6; no clear D gene. This material consisted of PBMCs from blood, taken approximately 20 months after vaccination. The CDR3 is CASSFTSGANVLTF. In nucleotides, the CDR3 is TGTGCCAGCAGTTTTACCTCTGGGGCCAACGTCCTGACTTTC.